This T cell receptor beta chain was sequenced during a study of cytomegalovirus exposure and HLA in healthy donors. In the study overall: A preliminary data release comprised around 85 million unique TCRs obtained from HLA-typed donors. The study placed roughly four fifths of its roughly 410 genotyped donors in the Caucasian-associated ancestry cluster.

The CDR3 spans 15 residues. Germline-derived CDR1 and CDR2 are SGDLS and YYNGEE. The V and J ends lost 3 bases and 5 bases, in that order; junction bases with no gene match: 7. Study-level results: In a later analysis, V- and J-gene trimming of beta chains associated with a DCLRE1C missense variant, replicated independently. Owing to their indistinguishability, certain V segments, notably TRBV6-2 and TRBV6-3, were excluded.

Points on this clone: Its antigen is not identified.

PCR amplification relied on 60 Vbeta primers (plus 13 Jbeta primers). Produced via immunoSEQ multiplex PCR; TCRdb's table is partial and in-frame only. This table holds some 130,000 clones, 80% found once. This TCR derives from a male donor in good health and CMV-seropositive. The gene calls are TRBV9 and TRBJ1-2; 10 positions match TRBD1. Sequencing used PBMCs. CDR3 DNA: TGTGCCAGCAGCGCAACCGGGACAGGGGCGTATGGCTACACCTTC. It is translated as CASSATGTGAYGYTF.